Below are 27 T cell receptor beta chains sequenced from a single sample in a study of T cell repertoires in ileal Crohn's disease. Generated by immunoSEQ multiplex PCR, the TCRdb table keeps only in-frame clones and is missing some. This sample has around 17,000 clones, with over 45% found just once. Sequencing input: ileal tissue. All receptors come from an adult with Crohn's disease.

J is TRBJ1-5 and V is TRBV7-2; 9 bases align to TRBD1. The CDR3 is 14 residues long. The V and J ends lost 5 bases and 6 bases, in that order; junction bases with no gene match: 5. From germline, CDR1 is SGHTA and CDR2 FQGNSA. The CDR3 loop is CASSKGQGAQPQHF. The CDR3, as DNA: TGTGCCAGCAGCAAGGGACAGGGTGCTCAGCCCCAGCATTTT.

This clone showed up just a few times. The CDR3 region is CASSEKVETDTQYF. The CDR3 DNA reads TGTGCCAGCAGTGAAAAGGTGGAGACTGATACGCAGTATTTT. The rearrangement uses TRBV6-5 and TRBJ2-3, with D hard to call. Germline V lookup: CDR1 MNHEY, CDR2 SVGAGI. The CDR3 contains 14 residues. Trimming pared 5 bases from V and 6 bases from J, leaving 15 bases between.

The gene calls are TRBV2 and TRBJ1-5, with D tentatively TRBD1 (5 bases). Looked up from germline, CDR1 is SNHLY and CDR2 is FYNNEI. This CDR3 is built from 15 residues. The ends were cut back, 5 bases at V and 2 bases at J, with 13 bases in the middle. CDR3 in DNA: TGTGCCAGCAGTTCCGGGGGAAATGGCAATCAGCCCCAGCATTTT. Translating gives CASSSGGNGNQPQHF.

CDR3 nucleotides: TGTGCCAGCAACCCCGGGACAGGGCCCCCCAATGAGCAGTTCTTC. The encoded protein is CASNPGTGPPNEQFF. V usage is TRBV2 and J usage is TRBJ2-1, with 9 bases lining up with TRBD1. After removal of 7 bases from V and 6 bases from J, the junction contained 10 bases not matched to a gene. CDR3 length equals 15 residues. The germline CDR1 and CDR2 sequences are SNHLY and FYNNEI. The full variable domain, rest sourced from reference TRBV2 and TRBJ2-1, is EPEVTQTPSHQVTQMGQEVILRCVPISNHLYFYWYRQILGQKVEFLVSFYNNEISEKSEIFDDQFSVERPDGSNFTLKIRSTKLEDSAMYFCASNPGTGPPNEQFFGPGTRLTVL.

This clone was seen only a few times. The chain has TRBV28 and TRBJ2-7; 10 nucleotides match TRBD2. V lost 4 bases to trimming and J lost 4 bases; unmatched junction nucleotides: 7. The CDR3 spans 15 residues. Germline CDR1 reads MDHEN; CDR2 reads SYDVKM. The CDR3 sequence: CASSYLSGRSYEQYF. The CDR3 bases are TGTGCCAGCAGTTACCTTAGCGGGAGGTCTTACGAGCAGTACTTC. The complete variable domain, with remaining parts taken from reference TRBV28 and TRBJ2-7, reads DVKVTQSSRYLVKRTGEKVFLECVQDMDHENMFWYRQDPGLGLRLIYFSYDVKMKEKGDIPEGYSVSREKKERFSLILESASTNQTSMYLCASSYLSGRSYEQYFGPGTRLTVT.

This chain uses TRBV2 with TRBJ1-1; 10 bases match TRBD1. The CDR3 has 14 amino acids. V lost 6 bases to trimming and J lost 1 base; unmatched junction nucleotides: 2. Germline lookup yields CDR1 SNHLY and CDR2 FYNNEI. The CDR3 region has the DNA TGTGCCAGCAGGCGGGACAGGGGGAACACTGAAGCTTTCTTT. Translating it yields CASRRDRGNTEAFF. Combining the CDR3 with reference TRBV2 and TRBJ1-1 gives the whole variable domain EPEVTQTPSHQVTQMGQEVILRCVPISNHLYFYWYRQILGQKVEFLVSFYNNEISEKSEIFDDQFSVERPDGSNFTLKIRSTKLEDSAMYFCASRRDRGNTEAFFGQGTRLTVV.

The sample holds a few counts of this clone. J is TRBJ2-4 and V is TRBV4-2, with 8 bases fitting TRBD2. The V gene's germline CDR1 is LGHNA and CDR2 YNFKEQ. There are 15 residues in the CDR3. V lost 7 bases to trimming and J lost 0 bases; unmatched junction nucleotides: 5. The CDR3 protein is CASTLADEAKNIQYF. CDR3 DNA sequence: TGTGCCAGCACACTAGCGGATGAAGCCAAAAACATTCAGTACTTC.

This clone was picked up a small number of times. This chain links TRBV11-2 with TRBJ2-7, with TRBD2 as a possible D gene (6 bases). V lost 7 bases and J 7 bases, leaving 23 bases between the germline ends. The CDR3 loop spans 15 amino acids. Germline CDR1 reads SGHAT; CDR2 reads FQNNGV. DNA of the CDR3: TGTGCCAGCACCCCCGGGACTTCATCGTTTAGGGAGCAGTACTTC. It translates to CASTPGTSSFREQYF.

This chain connects TRBV29-1 to TRBJ2-1; perhaps TRBD2 as D (5 bases). CDR3 length: 16 amino acids. Trimming took off 1 base at V and 0 bases at J, with 13 bases between the two ends. The germline V gene encodes CDR1 SQVTM and CDR2 ANQGSEA. CDR3 amino acids: CSVEVPPGSSYNEQFF. CDR3 in DNA: TGCAGCGTTGAAGTTCCCCCGGGGAGCTCCTACAATGAGCAGTTCTTC.

This clone has more than one count but fewer than ten. The chain's CDR3 is CASSVLAGSYEQYF. DNA for the CDR3: TGTGCCAGCAGTGTACTAGCGGGGTCCTACGAGCAGTACTTC. This chain connects TRBV6-1 to TRBJ2-7; 10 bases line up with TRBD2. The germline V gene has CDR1 MNHNS and CDR2 SASEGT. With V trimmed by 4 bases and J by 1 base, 1 base remained unmatched. The CDR3 spans 14 residues.

The genes are TRBV15 and TRBJ2-3; 8 bases map to TRBD2. CDR3 length equals 14 residues. Germline CDR1 LNHNV, CDR2 YYDKDF (reference sequence). Germline trimming cut 8 bases from V and 4 bases from J; bases unmatched to any gene: 8. As DNA, the CDR3 is TGTGCCACCGGGTTCAGCGGGAGATCAGATACGCAGTATTTT. Translation gives CATGFSGRSDTQYF.

The chain recombines TRBV28 with TRBJ2-7; a weak D match, TRBD2 (7 bases). CDR1 MDHEN and CDR2 SYDVKM come from the germline V gene. The V gene lost 6 bases and the J gene lost 4 bases, with 25 bases spanning the gap. CDR3 length equals 17 residues. CDR3 coding DNA: TGTGCCAGCAGCGCGACCTTGGGGGGGGGCCAACCTTACGAGCAGTACTTC. Protein sequence: CASSATLGGGQPYEQYF.

This chain joins TRBV4-1 and TRBJ2-1, with 9 bases fitting TRBD2. With V trimmed by 5 bases and J by 7 bases, 9 bases remained unmatched. There are 15 residues in the CDR3. CDR1 and CDR2 from the germline V gene are MGHRA and YSYEKL. The CDR3 bases are TGCGCCAGCAGCGGTACTAGCGGGTCCAGGAATGAGCAGTTCTTC. It codes for CASSGTSGSRNEQFF.

This clone was detected only a few times. The rearrangement uses TRBV2 and TRBJ2-2; D call uncertain. Germline V CDR1 and CDR2: SNHLY, FYNNEI. V was cut by 2 bases and J by 0 bases, with 4 bases left in between. CDR3 length equals 14 residues. The CDR3: CASSELSNTGELFF. The CDR3 DNA follows: TGTGCCAGCAGTGAACTCTCGAACACCGGGGAGCTGTTTTTT.

The chain employs TRBV6-4 and TRBJ2-3, with a weak D call TRBD2 (6 bases). Between the trimmed V and J ends, which lost 6 bases and 4 bases, there was a span of 14 bases. This CDR3 spans 14 amino acids. In germline, CDR1 is MRHNA, CDR2 SNTAGT. The CDR3 bases are TGTGCCAGCAGCGCCGGAGGGGAGGCAGATACGCAGTATTTT. Translated, it gives CASSAGGEADTQYF.

This clone was observed a handful of times. The chain carries TRBV6-5 and TRBJ2-1; the D gene is possibly TRBD1 (5 bases). From germline, CDR1 is MNHEY and CDR2 SVGAGI. With 6 bases removed from V and 4 bases from J, the gap between germline ends came to 10 bases. The CDR3 contains 13 residues. CDR3 protein: CASRETAYNEQFF. Written as DNA, the CDR3 is TGTGCCAGCAGGGAGACAGCGTACAATGAGCAGTTCTTC.

The chain joins TRBV7-6 to TRBJ2-7; TRBD2 aligns across 10 bases. The germline V gene has CDR1 SGHVS and CDR2 FNYEAQ. CDR3 length equals 16 residues. V shed 0 bases, J shed 6 bases, and the junction held 8 bases outside the gene matches. The CDR3 protein is CASSLAASGRSAEQYF. The CDR3 DNA is TGTGCCAGCAGCTTAGCGGCTAGCGGGAGAAGCGCCGAGCAGTACTTC.

The chain couples TRBV10-3 to TRBJ2-2; a possible D gene is TRBD2 (5 bases). The CDR3 has 11 residues. V dropped 11 bases and J dropped 5 bases, with 9 bases sitting between them. Germline CDR1 reads ENHRY; CDR2 reads SYGVKD. The CDR3 is CASTGTGELFF. The DNA for the CDR3 is TGTGCCTCGACGGGGACCGGGGAGCTGTTTTTT.

The rearrangement uses TRBV28 and TRBJ1-2; 8 nucleotides align to TRBD1. The CDR3 runs to 16 residues. V lost 4 bases, J lost 4 bases, and 11 bases stayed unmatched. From germline, CDR1 is MDHEN and CDR2 SYDVKM. This chain's CDR3 is CASSSTRTDRVYGYTF. The DNA for the CDR3 is TGTGCCAGCAGTTCCACTAGGACGGACAGGGTCTATGGCTACACCTTC.

CDR3 sequence reads: CASRGQVTEAFF. CDR3 nucleotide sequence: TGTGCCAGCAGGGGACAGGTAACTGAAGCTTTCTTT. The J gene is TRBJ1-1, the V gene TRBV25-1; 8 bases map to TRBD1. CDR3 size: 12 residues. Germline lookup yields CDR1 MGHDK and CDR2 SYGVNS. The J segment lost 5 bases and the V segment lost 6 bases, leaving 2 bases of the junction unmatched.

The chain links TRBV5-4 to TRBJ1-2; D unclear. Trimming removed 4 bases from V and 2 bases from J, with 9 bases in between. Germline V gene sequence: CDR1 SGHNT, CDR2 YYREEE (reference sequence). The CDR3 length is 13 residues. The CDR3 sequence is CASSTWRNYGYTF. Written as DNA, the CDR3 is TGTGCCAGCAGCACTTGGAGGAACTATGGCTACACCTTC.

This chain connects TRBV5-1 to TRBJ2-7, with a tentative D call TRBD2 (6 bases). Germline-derived CDR1 and CDR2 are SGHRS and YFSETQ. This CDR3 region has 15 residues. The germline V and J ends were trimmed by 2 bases and 2 bases, with 14 bases remaining between them. Written as DNA, the CDR3 is TGCGCCAGCAGCTTAGGGAGCGGGCTTACCTACGAGCAGTACTTC. This translates into CASSLGSGLTYEQYF.

By proportion, this clone is medium-sized. The genes are TRBV27 and TRBJ2-7; D unclear. Germline-derived CDR1 and CDR2 are MNHEY and SMNVEV (reference sequence). The CDR3 has 13 amino acids. Trimming removed 5 bases at V and 3 bases at J, with 11 bases between. CDR3 protein: CASSPGTLYEQYF. CDR3 nucleotide sequence: TGTGCCAGCAGTCCTGGTACTCTCTACGAGCAGTACTTC.

This chain connects TRBV10-3 to TRBJ1-5; D remains ambiguous. CDR1 ENHRY and CDR2 SYGVKD come from the germline V gene. Trimming left V 0 bases short and J 3 bases short, with 12 bases between. The CDR3 length is 16 residues. DNA of the CDR3: TGTGCCATCAGTGAGTCGAGACTTCTCAACAATCAGCCCCAGCATTTT. It translates to CAISESRLLNNQPQHF.

The rearrangement joins TRBV27 to TRBJ2-4; D is possibly TRBD2 (6 bases). The CDR3 sequence is 16 residues long. Trimming left V 2 bases short and J 1 base short, with 12 bases between. Germline V gives CDR1 MNHEY, CDR2 SMNVEV (reference sequence). The CDR3 loop is CASSLEGGSAKNIQYF. The CDR3 region has the DNA TGTGCCAGCAGTTTAGAGGGAGGTTCTGCCAAAAACATTCAGTACTTC.

In this sample, this clone turned up a few times. V usage is TRBV7-8 and J usage is TRBJ1-2; a weak D match, TRBD1 (5 bases). Germline values: CDR1 SGHVS, CDR2 FQNEAQ. The CDR3 is 12 amino acids. V lost 0 bases and J lost 8, with 7 bases in between. CDR3 protein: CASSLAQGGYTF. In nucleotides, the CDR3 is TGTGCCAGCAGCTTAGCTCAGGGCGGCTACACCTTC.

The gene calls are TRBV27 and TRBJ2-5, with D tentatively TRBD2 (7 bases). Per the germline V gene, CDR1 is MNHEY and CDR2 is SMNVEV (reference sequence). The V and J ends lost 3 bases and 3 bases respectively, with 17 bases between them. The CDR3 is 16 amino acids. CDR3 protein: CASSFVGQGREETQYF. CDR3 in DNA: TGTGCCAGCAGTTTCGTAGGTCAGGGGAGGGAAGAGACCCAGTACTTC.